These 3 T cell receptor beta chains came from one sample sequenced in a study of cytomegalovirus exposure and HLA in healthy donors. The table came from immunoSEQ multiplex PCR; TCRdb's copy has only in-frame clones and leaves some out. The data show roughly 330,000 clones, with approximately 90% seen just once and approximately 1.1% held by the top ten. The specimen sequenced was PBMCs. All receptors derive from a woman in her 30s in good health and CMV-seropositive.

This clone was recorded a few times. The genes are TRBV4-3 and TRBJ1-3; TRBD1 matches at 7 bases. Germline CDR1 and CDR2: LGHNA and YSLEER. The CDR3 is made up of 14 amino acids. With 3 bases clipped from V and 2 bases from J, the junction kept 1 base outside the gene matches. The CDR3 DNA sequence: TGCGCCAGCAGCCACGACAGGGCTGGAAACACCATATATTTT. This encodes CASSHDRAGNTIYF.

The CDR3 nucleotides are TGTGCCAGCAGTTTTTCGGCAGGGGGCAATCAGCCCCAGCATTTT. Encoded protein: CASSFSAGGNQPQHF. This chain uses TRBV28 with TRBJ1-5, with a tentative D call TRBD1 (6 bases). This CDR3 has 15 residues. V dropped 3 bases and J dropped 2 bases, with 11 bases sitting between them. The V gene's germline CDR1 is MDHEN and CDR2 SYDVKM.

The sample holds a few counts of this clone. The J gene is TRBJ2-1, the V gene TRBV19; D gene uncertain. CDR1 is LNHDA, CDR2 SQIVND, per germline (reference sequence). Trimming removed 8 bases from V and 0 bases from J, with 11 bases in between. The CDR3 is 14 amino acids. DNA of the CDR3: TGTGCCAGTGGGCCTAGGAGCTCCTACAATGAGCAGTTCTTC. This sequence encodes CASGPRSSYNEQFF.